This T cell receptor beta chain was found in a study of T cells in Graves' hyperthyroidism and ophthalmopathy. The CDR3 regions of TCR beta were amplified from RNA transcripts. A set of HTBI primers served as the primers for a first-round RT-PCR of the TCR CDR3. MiXCR, run by TCRdb on the multiplex PCR reads, gives a single entry per CDR3 protein. The sample holds 600,000 to 850,000 distinct CDR3 sequences, roughly a sixth seen once. This CDR3 contains 17 residues. The J segment lost 0 bases and the V segment lost 3 bases, leaving 10 bases of the junction unmatched. Germline V CDR1 and CDR2: MNHEY, SMNVEV (reference sequence).

J is TRBJ1-2 and V is TRBV27; 7 bases fit TRBD1. This TCR was recovered from a woman between 45 and 60 years old with Graves' hyperthyroidism that later progressed to Graves' ophthalmopathy. Source material: blood. The CDR3 here is CASSFSEQGTTNYGYTF. Here the CDR3 DNA reads TGTGCCAGCAGTTTCTCCGAACAGGGGACAACTAACTATGGCTACACCTTC.